The rows below give T cell receptor beta chains drawn from one sample of a study of T-cell memory formation after mild COVID-19. TCRdb re-derived calls from the 5' RACE reads in MiXCR, one entry per CDR3 protein. The table lists about 27,000 distinct CDR3 sequences, 7.4% of them singletons. The sample consisted of PBMCs or a T cell subset sorted from them (not recorded which). All receptors derive from an adult woman who had mild COVID-19 (a few samples of this study predate the infection). Cell type and time point are not known. Both conserved end residues are part of each CDR3. D genes are given only for firm matches. The size of a clone is reported for some rows only, either as once, few or many, or as a class for expanded clones.

J	D	V	size	DNA	CDR3
TRBJ2-1	-	TRBV20-1	many	TGCAGTGCCGCCGTGGGGGCGGGGTACAATGAGCAGTTCTTC	CSAAVGAGYNEQFF
TRBJ1-1	TRBD1	TRBV20-1	many	TGCAGTGCTAGAGATCCGGGACAGGCTTTGAACACTGAAGCTTTCTTT	CSARDPGQALNTEAFF
TRBJ2-2	-	TRBV10-3	many	TGTGCCATCAGTGAGTCACCGGGGGCCAGCACCGGGGAGCTGTTTTTT	CAISESPGASTGELFF
TRBJ2-5	TRBD2	TRBV11-2	many	TGTGCCAGCAGCTTAGATTCTGCGCGGGGGGACCAAGAGACCCAGTACTTC	CASSLDSARGDQETQYF
TRBJ1-5	TRBD1	TRBV30	many	TGTGCCTGGGCGACAGGGGGCAATCAGCCCCAGCATTTT	CAWATGGNQPQHF
TRBJ2-2	TRBD2	TRBV7-8	many	TGTGCCAGCAGCCTAGGGACTAGCGGACGGGAGCTGTTTTTT	CASSLGTSGRELFF
TRBJ1-2	TRBD1	TRBV5-1	many	TGCGCCAGCAGCTACTTCGGGACAGGGAACTACACCTTC	CASSYFGTGNYTF
TRBJ2-6	-	TRBV18	many	TGTGCCAGCTCACCACCTTCTGGGGCCAACGTCCTGACTTTC	CASSPPSGANVLTF
TRBJ2-1	TRBD2	TRBV5-6	many	TGTGCCAGCAGTTACCAGACTAGCGGGCCTTACAATGAGCAGTTCTTC	CASSYQTSGPYNEQFF
TRBJ2-5	TRBD2	TRBV18	few	TGTGCCAGCTCACCACGGACTAGCGGGGGGCCCGGGGAGACCCAGTACTTC	CASSPRTSGGPGETQYF
TRBJ1-1	-	TRBV13	many	TGTGCCAGCAGCGGCGCCGGGACGTTCCTGGGGCTGAACACTGAAGCTTTCTTT	CASSGAGTFLGLNTEAFF
TRBJ1-6	-	TRBV12-3/TRBV12-4	-	TGTGCCAGCAGTTTGGGGGTTTTGGGTTCACCCCTCCACTTT	CASSLGVLGSPLHF
TRBJ1-6	-	TRBV6-1	many	TGTGCCAGCAGTGAATTGCAGGGAACGGGTTCACCCCTCCACTTT	CASSELQGTGSPLHF
TRBJ1-3	TRBD1	TRBV12-3/TRBV12-4	many	TGTGCCAGCAGTTTTAGGGGGCAGGGAAACACCATATATTTT	CASSFRGQGNTIYF
TRBJ2-3	-	TRBV12-3/TRBV12-4	many	TGTGCCAGCAGTTTAACCGGGGGTCGGACAGATACGCAGTATTTT	CASSLTGGRTDTQYF
TRBJ2-2	-	TRBV11-2	many	TGTTCCAGCAGCCCATTGTTGGGGAACACCGGGGAGCTGTTTTTT	CSSSPLLGNTGELFF
TRBJ2-1	TRBD2	TRBV18	many	TGTGCCAGCTCACTGGCCTTAGCGGGAGGGCCAGGTGAGCAGTTCTTC	CASSLALAGGPGEQFF
TRBJ1-2	-	TRBV4-2	many	TGTGCCAGCAGCCAAGATACAGGCACAAACTATGGCTACACCTTC	CASSQDTGTNYGYTF
TRBJ2-3	-	TRBV15	many	TGTGCCACCAGCAGAGGGACCAGAGTAGATACGCAGTATTTT	CATSRGTRVDTQYF
TRBJ1-2	TRBD1	TRBV20-1	many	TGCAGTGCTAGTGAGGGACAGGGGGCTTTTGTGTACTATGGCTACACCTTC	CSASEGQGAFVYYGYTF
TRBJ2-7	-	TRBV18	many	TGTGCCAGCTCACCGACCCAAACAGGGTACGAGCAGTACTTC	CASSPTQTGYEQYF
TRBJ1-1	-	TRBV7-9	many	TGTGCCAGCAGCCTTATTGGGGACACTGAAGCTTTCTTT	CASSLIGDTEAFF
TRBJ2-1	TRBD2	TRBV20-1	many	TGCAGTGCGGATCCTAGCGGAACCTACAATGAGCAGTTCTTC	CSADPSGTYNEQFF
TRBJ2-7	TRBD2	TRBV7-8	many	TGTGCCAGCAGCTCGCATGGGAGGACTAGCGGGAGCTACGAGCAGTACTTC	CASSSHGRTSGSYEQYF
TRBJ2-1	TRBD2	TRBV27	many	TGTGCCAGCAGTTTACGAGCTAGCGGGGGGGCGGCGGGCAATGAGCAGTTCTTC	CASSLRASGGAAGNEQFF
TRBJ2-2	TRBD1	TRBV7-2	-	TGTGCCAGCAGCTCCGTAGGACAGGGCTCCGGGGAGCTGTTTTTT	CASSSVGQGSGELFF
TRBJ1-1	TRBD1	TRBV19	few	TGTGCCAGTAAAAAAGGGGGACAGGGAGCGGCGAACACTGAAGCTTTCTTT	CASKKGGQGAANTEAFF
TRBJ1-2	-	TRBV30	-	TGTGCCAGCCCCCCAAGGGGAAACAACTATGGCTACACCTTC	CASPPRGNNYGYTF
TRBJ2-7	TRBD2	TRBV27	-	TGTGCCAGCAGTTCCTACCCCCTAGCGGGCCGCTCCTACGAGCAGTACTTC	CASSSYPLAGRSYEQYF
TRBJ1-3	-	TRBV30	many	TGTGCCTGGAAAAGCAACCGCTCTGGAAACACCATATATTTT	CAWKSNRSGNTIYF
TRBJ1-6	-	TRBV7-2	many	TGTGCCAGCAGCGATCGGCCAGGGGCAATGGCCTATAATTCACCCCTCCACTTT	CASSDRPGAMAYNSPLHF
TRBJ2-1	-	TRBV25-1	many	TGTGCCAGCTCAGACGACAAGAAGCAGTTCTTC	CASSDDKKQFF
TRBJ1-6	TRBD1	TRBV7-9	many	TGTGCCATTAACGGACAGGGGTCCTATAATTCACCCCTCCACTTT	CAINGQGSYNSPLHF
TRBJ2-5	-	TRBV9	many	TGTGCCAGCAGCGTAGTTCCTCTCGGGGGGACCCAGTACTTC	CASSVVPLGGTQYF
TRBJ1-2	TRBD1	TRBV20-1	many	TGCAGTGCTGCTGACAGGGCGGGCTATGGCTACACCTTC	CSAADRAGYGYTF
TRBJ2-3	-	TRBV11-2	many	TGTGCCAGCAGCCGGGATCTCACAGATACGCAGTATTTT	CASSRDLTDTQYF
TRBJ2-4	TRBD1	TRBV29-1	many	TGCAGCGTTGAAACCAGGGGGTCCCAAAACATTCAGTACTTC	CSVETRGSQNIQYF
TRBJ2-7	TRBD1	TRBV20-1	many	TGCAGTGCCTATACAGGGGCCTACGAGCAGTACTTC	CSAYTGAYEQYF
TRBJ2-7	-	TRBV7-2	many	TGTGCCAGCAGCTTAGCGCACAGCTCCTACGAGCAGTACTTC	CASSLAHSSYEQYF
TRBJ2-3	TRBD2	TRBV27	-	TGTGCCAGCAGCCTGACCGGGACTAGAACAGATACGCAGTATTTT	CASSLTGTRTDTQYF
TRBJ2-7	-	TRBV18	many	TGTGCCAGTAGTCCGGGACTGAGCTACGAGCAGTACTTC	CASSPGLSYEQYF
TRBJ2-5	TRBD2	TRBV9	many	TGTGCCAGCAGCCCCCCCGGGGGGGGAGAGACCCAGTACTTC	CASSPPGGGETQYF
TRBJ2-5	-	TRBV7-9	-	TGTGCCAGCAGCGACATTGGAGCCTACCAAGAGACCCAGTACTTC	CASSDIGAYQETQYF
TRBJ1-5	-	TRBV6-2/TRBV6-3	many	TGTGCCAGCAGCTCGGGAGGGGGGTACAATCAGCCCCAGCATTTT	CASSSGGGYNQPQHF
TRBJ2-1	-	TRBV7-3	many	TGTGCCAGCAGCCCTTTAGGGGGCTACAATGAGCAGTTCTTC	CASSPLGGYNEQFF
TRBJ1-3	-	TRBV3-1	few	TGTGCCAGCAGCCAAACAGTCCTCTCTGGAAACACCATATATTTT	CASSQTVLSGNTIYF
TRBJ1-6	TRBD1	TRBV27	many	TGTGCCAGCAGTTCACCCTGGACAGGGGTTAATTCACCCCTCCACTTT	CASSSPWTGVNSPLHF
TRBJ1-6	-	TRBV24-1	many	TGTGCCACCAGTGGCGGGGGCGCCGATTCACCCCTCCACTTT	CATSGGGADSPLHF
TRBJ1-1	-	TRBV20-1	many	TGCAGTGCTAGAGATGCGGCAGGAGTGAACACTGAAGCTTTCTTT	CSARDAAGVNTEAFF
TRBJ2-6	TRBD1	TRBV5-1	many	TGCGCCAGCAGGGCCCCCCCAGGACAGGGATATTCTGGGGCCAACGTCCTGACTTTC	CASRAPPGQGYSGANVLTF
TRBJ2-1	TRBD2	TRBV3-1	many	TGTGCCAGCAGCCAAAGTATCGGGGGGAATGAGCAGTTCTTC	CASSQSIGGNEQFF
TRBJ2-7	TRBD1	TRBV4-3	many	TGCGCCAGCAGCCAAGGACAGGGGAGCTCCTACGAGCAGTACTTC	CASSQGQGSSYEQYF
TRBJ2-3	-	TRBV25-1	few	TGTGCCAGCAGTCCCCATGTGGGGGAAAGCACAGATACGCAGTATTTT	CASSPHVGESTDTQYF
TRBJ2-1	-	TRBV7-2	many	TGTGCCAGCAGCTTAGTTTATGCCCACAATGAGCAGTTCTTC	CASSLVYAHNEQFF
TRBJ1-1	-	TRBV2	few	TGTGCCAGCAGTAGGCAGACTTCGAACACTGAAGCTTTCTTT	CASSRQTSNTEAFF